The 31 T cell receptor beta chains below all came from one sample that was sequenced in a study of Ad26.COV2.S vaccination and SARS-CoV-2 variants. Indicated treatment: about 20 received Ad26.COV2.S at low or high dose, single or two shots; several received placebo; per-sample allocation not given. Samples analyzed were those drawn on day 63 after the first vaccine or placebo injection. Libraries were prepared by immunoSEQ multiplex PCR; TCRdb keeps only in-frame clonotypes and omits some of them. The sample consists of around 450,000 clones, 89% of them appearing once. Sample: peripheral blood, taken in a trial of Ad26.COV2.S vaccine versus placebo. These receptors were taken from a person aged 18-60 years who received the Ad26.COV2.S COVID-19 vaccine or a placebo.

This chain uses TRBV11-3 with TRBJ1-6, with 7 bases aligning to TRBD1. J gave up 9 bases and V 1 base, and 6 bases lay outside the gene matches. Germline CDR1 and CDR2: SGHNT and YENEEA. The CDR3 is 15 residues long. The CDR3 sequence is CASSLARTGGSPLHF. The CDR3 DNA reads as TGTGCCAGCAGCTTAGCCCGGACAGGCGGTTCACCCCTCCACTTT.

This chain links TRBV12-3 or TRBV12-4 with TRBJ1-5; D call uncertain. The ends were cut back, 5 bases at V and 5 bases at J, with 7 bases in the middle. The CDR3 is made up of 12 amino acids. The CDR3 region has the DNA TGTGCCAGCAGTCGCCCTGATCAGCCCCAGCATTTT. It translates to CASSRPDQPQHF.

This sequence joins TRBV27 and TRBJ2-7; D gene unclear. CDR1 and CDR2 (germline): MNHEY, SMNVEV (reference sequence). The CDR3 length is 13 residues. Trimming took off 6 bases at V and 3 bases at J, with 12 bases between the two ends. Here the CDR3 reads CASSLQRSYEQYF. As DNA, the CDR3 is TGTGCCAGCAGCCTACAGAGAAGCTACGAGCAGTACTTC.

The chain joins TRBV28 to TRBJ2-5; D remains unclear. Germline V lookup: CDR1 MDHEN, CDR2 SYDVKM. This CDR3 region has 14 residues. V lost 4 bases and J lost 0, with 9 bases in between. CDR3 coding DNA: TGTGCCAGCAGTTCCCCGGGCCACCAAGAGACCCAGTACTTC. It yields the protein CASSSPGHQETQYF.

The J gene is TRBJ2-1, the V gene TRBV7-3, with TRBD2 matching 9 bases. Germline V gene sequence: CDR1 SGHTA, CDR2 FQGTGA. This CDR3 has 15 residues. The V segment lost 4 bases and the J segment 7 bases; nucleotides outside the gene matches: 8. The CDR3 DNA sequence: TGTGCCAGCAGCTCCGGACGGACTAGCGTTAATGAGCAGTTCTTC. Its translation is CASSSGRTSVNEQFF.

The chain recombines TRBV18 with TRBJ2-6; D is tentatively TRBD1 or TRBD2 (6 bases each). Trimming shortened V by 3 bases and J by 4 bases, and 16 bases separated the two germline ends. Per germline, CDR1 KGHSH and CDR2 LQKENI. This CDR3 has 17 amino acids. CDR3: CASSPLGPGAGANVLTF. CDR3 coding DNA: TGTGCCAGCTCACCTTTGGGTCCGGGGGCGGGGGCCAACGTCCTGACTTTC. Looking up the rest from reference TRBV18 and TRBJ2-6 gives the full variable domain: NAGVMQNPRHLVRRRGQEARLRCSPMKGHSHVYWYRQLPEEGLKFMVYLQKENIIDESGMPKERFSAEFPKEGPSILRIQQVVRGDSAAYFCASSPLGPGAGANVLTFGAGSRLTVL.

This clone has a handful of counts. V is TRBV30 and J is TRBJ1-1; unclear D gene. This CDR3 is built from 13 residues. The germline gives CDR1 GTSNPN, CDR2 SVGIG (reference sequence). Trimming took off 6 bases at V and 1 base at J, with 12 bases between the two ends. The CDR3, as DNA: TGTGCCTGCGACCCGGCCACGAACACTGAAGCTTTCTTT. Its translation is CACDPATNTEAFF.

This clone was seen a single time. The genes are TRBV4-1 and TRBJ2-7; D may be TRBD1 (7 bases). The V gene lost 4 bases and the J gene lost 3 bases, with 16 bases spanning the gap. There are 15 residues in the CDR3. CDR1 MGHRA and CDR2 YSYEKL come from the germline V gene. CDR3 bases: TGCGCCAGCAGCCGGGTTGCGGGACAGCACTACGAGCAGTACTTC. Its protein is CASSRVAGQHYEQYF.

This clone was seen once. The chain joins TRBV14 to TRBJ1-2, with 9 bases matching TRBD1. This CDR3 is built from 14 residues. Germline V gene lookup returns CDR1 SGHDN and CDR2 FVKESK. The V and J ends lost 5 bases and 4 bases, in that order; junction bases with no gene match: 5. The CDR3 loop is CASSARDRVYGYTF. The DNA of the CDR3 is TGTGCCAGCAGCGCCCGGGACAGGGTCTATGGCTACACCTTC.

The chain couples TRBV2 to TRBJ2-1; tentatively, D is TRBD1 (5 bases). Trimming stripped 7 bases from V and 8 bases from J, with 12 bases between. The germline gives CDR1 SNHLY, CDR2 FYNNEI. The CDR3 covers 12 residues. The CDR3 here is CASNSRAYEQFF. DNA for the CDR3: TGTGCCAGCAACTCCAGGGCGTATGAGCAGTTCTTC.

V gene TRBV18 combines with J gene TRBJ1-5; 9 nucleotides match TRBD1. The germline V gene encodes CDR1 KGHSH and CDR2 LQKENI. The CDR3 extends over 14 amino acids. J gave up 6 bases and V 5 bases, and 5 bases lay outside the gene matches. The CDR3 nucleotides are TGTGCCAGCTCATCCCGACAGGGGGTTCAGCCCCAGCATTTT. It encodes CASSSRQGVQPQHF.

The V gene is TRBV18, the J gene TRBJ2-5; D may be TRBD2 (5 bases). The CDR3 is 15 residues long. Per the germline V gene, CDR1 is KGHSH and CDR2 is LQKENI. V was shortened by 3 bases and J by 5 bases, with 16 bases between the two germline ends. The DNA of the CDR3 is TGTGCCAGCTCACCTGGGTCGGGGTCGAGGGAGACCCAGTACTTC. Its translation is CASSPGSGSRETQYF.

The chain joins TRBV14 to TRBJ1-1; TRBD1 matches 7 bases. Trimming at V came to 3 bases and at J to 6 bases, leaving 10 bases not matched to a gene. The CDR3 length is 15 residues. CDR1 is SGHDN and CDR2 is FVKESK in the germline V gene. The CDR3 spells CASSHISGQVAEAFF. CDR3 sequence (DNA): TGTGCCAGCAGCCATATCTCCGGACAGGTGGCTGAAGCTTTCTTT.

The rearrangement joins TRBV5-1 to TRBJ2-3; D unclear. CDR3 length equals 16 residues. The V gene's germline CDR1 is SGHRS and CDR2 YFSETQ. The V end lost 4 bases, the J end lost 2 bases, and 17 bases lay between the germline ends. CDR3 amino acids: CASSPDHLGYTDTQYF. In DNA, the CDR3 is TGCGCCAGCAGCCCCGATCATTTGGGCTACACAGATACGCAGTATTTT.

The rearrangement links TRBV28 to TRBJ2-2; possibly TRBD1 for D (7 bases). The CDR3 has 13 amino acids. The V end was cut by 11 bases, the J end by 3 bases, with 13 bases between. Germline-derived CDR1 and CDR2 are MDHEN and SYDVKM. CDR3 region: CAGGTDYTGELFF. The CDR3 DNA follows: TGTGCCGGAGGGACAGACTACACCGGGGAGCTGTTTTTT.

The chain combines TRBV5-4 with TRBJ2-7, with TRBD2 matching 11 bases. The CDR3 consists of 17 residues. The V gene end was trimmed by 2 bases and the J gene end by 5 bases; junction bases not matched to a gene: 12. Germline values: CDR1 SGHNT, CDR2 YYREEE (reference sequence). CDR3 loop: CASSLLLLAGDHNEQYF. The CDR3 nucleotides read TGTGCCAGCAGCTTACTACTACTAGCGGGGGACCATAACGAGCAGTACTTC.

V gene TRBV7-8 combines with J gene TRBJ1-5; the D is unclear. V was cut by 1 base and J by 2 bases, with 6 bases left in between. CDR1 is SGHVS, CDR2 FQNEAQ, per germline. CDR3 size: 14 residues. Here the CDR3 DNA reads TGTGCCAGCAGCTTAGAGGCTGGCAATCAGCCCCAGCATTTT. As protein: CASSLEAGNQPQHF.

The rearrangement links TRBV27 to TRBJ1-5, with D possibly being TRBD1 (5 bases). The CDR3 is made up of 14 amino acids. Trimming pared 5 bases from V and 7 bases from J, leaving 15 bases between. CDR1 is MNHEY and CDR2 is SMNVEV in the germline V gene (reference sequence). The CDR3 sequence is CASSDAWGSQPQHF. The CDR3 bases are TGTGCCAGCAGTGACGCTTGGGGGTCGCAGCCCCAGCATTTT.

This clone was seen only once. The chain joins TRBV11-3 to TRBJ2-5; the D is unclear. This CDR3 is built from 14 residues. Deletions cut 1 base from V and 1 base from J, with 7 bases between. Germline CDR1 is SGHNT and CDR2 is YENEEA. The CDR3 loop is CASSLVGAQETQYF. CDR3 in DNA: TGTGCCAGCAGCTTAGTAGGAGCCCAAGAGACCCAGTACTTC.

V gene TRBV5-1 combines with J gene TRBJ2-1, with 8 positions matching TRBD1. This CDR3 region has 14 residues. Germline V lookup: CDR1 SGHRS, CDR2 YFSETQ. V lost 4 bases and J lost 8; bases outside the gene matches: 8. Written as DNA, the CDR3 is TGCGCCAGCAGCAGACAGGGGACTGCGGATGAGCAGTTCTTC. It is translated as CASSRQGTADEQFF.

This clone was found a few times. The chain carries TRBV7-2 and TRBJ1-6, with 8 bases matching TRBD1. Trimming removed 2 bases from V and 7 bases from J; junction bases left unmatched: 4. The CDR3 loop spans 15 amino acids. Germline V lookup: CDR1 SGHTA, CDR2 FQGNSA. The CDR3 loop is CASSLQGAKNSPLHF. CDR3 bases: TGTGCCAGCAGCTTACAGGGGGCCAAGAATTCACCCCTCCACTTT.

For the CDR3, the DNA is TGTGCCAGCAAGGGACAGGGCGACACCGGGGAGCTGTTTTTT. It translates to CASKGQGDTGELFF. The V and J genes are TRBV25-1 and TRBJ2-2; 9 bases are shared with TRBD1. Per the germline V gene, CDR1 is MGHDK and CDR2 is SYGVNS. The CDR3 consists of 14 residues. V gave up 7 bases and J gave up 3 bases; unmatched junction bases: 3.

The CDR3 nucleotides read TGTGCCAGCAGCGGGGGGACCCGAACCTACGAGCAGTACGTC. Protein sequence: CASSGGTRTYEQYV. The rearrangement links TRBV7-8 to TRBJ2-7; TRBD2 might be the D (6 bases). The CDR3 consists of 14 residues. The V gene lost 5 bases and the J gene lost 2 bases, with 13 bases spanning the gap. Per the germline V gene, CDR1 is SGHVS and CDR2 is FQNEAQ.

The chain recombines TRBV15 with TRBJ2-7, with 9 bases lining up with TRBD2. Trimming took 0 bases from V and 4 from J; bases not matched to a gene: 7. The CDR3 extends over 16 amino acids. CDR1 is LNHNV and CDR2 is YYDKDF in the germline V gene (reference sequence). The CDR3 coding sequence is TGTGCCACCAGCAGAGATGTGACAGCGGGGGGTTACGAGCAGTACGTC. The encoded protein is CATSRDVTAGGYEQYV.

The genes are TRBV5-6 and TRBJ1-2; no firm D call. CDR3 size: 11 residues. CDR1 and CDR2 (germline): SGHDT, YYEEEE. The V and J ends lost 2 bases and 5 bases respectively, with 4 bases between them. The CDR3 sequence: CASSFGYGYTF. For the CDR3, the DNA is TGTGCCAGCAGCTTCGGGTATGGCTACACCTTC. Drawing the rest from reference TRBV5-6 and TRBJ1-2, the complete variable domain is DAGVTQSPTHLIKTRGQQVTLRCSPKSGHDTVSWYQQALGQGPQFIFQYYEEEERQRGNFPDRFSGHQFPNYSSELNVNALLLGDSALYLCASSFGYGYTFGSGTRLTVV.

This clone was seen once. The rearrangement links TRBV28 to TRBJ2-1, with D uncertain. Germline V lookup: CDR1 MDHEN, CDR2 SYDVKM. The length of the CDR3 is 15 residues. V lost 6 bases and J lost 0, with 12 bases in between. The CDR3 nucleotides read TGTGCCAGCAGAGAACAGAGGAGCTCCTACAATGAGCAGTTCTTC. Translating it yields CASREQRSSYNEQFF.

The CDR3 DNA reads TGCGCCAGCAGCCAAGAACCTAGCCGACACAATGAGCAGTTCTTC. The encoded protein is CASSQEPSRHNEQFF. The chain has TRBV4-3 and TRBJ2-1, with a possible D match to TRBD2 (5 bases). Between the trimmed V and J ends, which lost 0 bases and 5 bases, there was a span of 11 bases. The CDR3 covers 15 residues. Germline CDR1 LGHNA, CDR2 YSLEER.

The V and J genes are TRBV4-1 and TRBJ2-4; D perhaps matches TRBD2 (7 bases). Germline lookup yields CDR1 MGHRA and CDR2 YSYEKL. V lost 3 bases and J lost 1, with 13 bases in between. This CDR3 region has 16 residues. As DNA, the CDR3 is TGCGCCAGCAGCCATGTGGGGGGGGCGGCCAAAAACATTCAGTACTTC. Amino acids: CASSHVGGAAKNIQYF.

The rearrangement uses TRBV24-1 and TRBJ1-2; possibly TRBD1 for D (5 bases). This CDR3 region has 14 residues. V was trimmed by 4 bases and J by 8 bases, leaving 16 bases between them. Germline lookup yields CDR1 KGHDR and CDR2 SFDVKD. The CDR3 nucleotides are TGTGCCACCAGTGACCCTGGCAGGGCGGAAGGCTACACCTTC. This encodes CATSDPGRAEGYTF.

The CDR3: CASSWDRGLGYTF. The CDR3 nucleotides read TGTGCCAGTAGTTGGGACAGGGGGCTCGGCTACACCTTC. This chain connects TRBV19 to TRBJ1-2; TRBD1 matches 12 bases. Per germline, CDR1 LNHDA and CDR2 SQIVND (reference sequence). The ends lost 5 bases at V and 8 bases at J; junction bases unmatched: 3. The CDR3 spans 13 residues.

The chain is built from TRBV28 and TRBJ1-2; TRBD1 matches 8 bases. Germline CDR1 reads MDHEN; CDR2 reads SYDVKM. The CDR3 is made up of 14 amino acids. The J segment lost 4 bases and the V segment lost 5 bases, leaving 6 bases of the junction unmatched. The CDR3 DNA is TGTGCCAGCAGTGGTGGACAGGGCGGCTATGGCTACACCTTC. Encoded protein: CASSGGQGGYGYTF.